This T cell receptor beta chain derives from a study of T cells in Graves' hyperthyroidism and ophthalmopathy. Study details: Peripheral blood was acquired at first diagnosis, ahead of any therapy whatsoever. Study-level results: In the blood, most expanded thyroid clonotypes above 0.001 appeared as well.

What was amplified from RNA transcripts were TCR beta CDR3 regions. The HTBI primer set served for first-round RT-PCR of the TCR CDR3. TCRdb passed the multiplex PCR reads through MiXCR, listing each CDR3 protein once. This sample yields approximately 620,000 distinct CDR3 sequences, of which 15% to 20% are seen a single time; roughly 3.5% belongs to the top ten. The CDR3 has 15 residues. The germline CDR1 and CDR2 sequences are SGHRS and YFSETQ. The V gene lost 0 bases and the J gene lost 0 bases, with 9 bases spanning the gap. This clonotype was counted many times. The antigen is unknown. Investigators excluded patients with uncontrolled infection, other autoimmune disease, pregnancy or lactation. Diagnoses used clinical symptoms, serum thyroxine and TRAb, thyroid ultrasound and orbital computed tomography.

The TCR sequence derives from a woman aged 40-49 years with Graves' ophthalmopathy. The chain has TRBV5-1 and TRBJ1-1, with D unclear. The sample was blood. The CDR3 spells CASSLESSLNTEAFF. In DNA, the CDR3 is TGCGCCAGCAGCTTGGAGAGCAGCTTGAACACTGAAGCTTTCTTT. Full variable domain (missing parts from reference TRBV5-1 and TRBJ1-1): KAGVTQTPRYLIKTRGQQVTLSCSPISGHRSVSWYQQTPGQGLQFLFEYFSETQRNKGNFPGRFSGRQFSNSRSEMNVSTLELGDSALYLCASSLESSLNTEAFFGQGTRLTVV.